This T cell receptor beta chain stems from a study of T cell repertoires in cytomegalovirus infection. Overall study: Public TCR beta signature analysis indicated the presence of both CMV infection and matching HLA type.

In its sample, this clonotype was seen many times. Its antigen is not identified. This CDR3 region has 12 residues. V lost 1 base, J lost 4 bases, and 5 bases lay in between. Germline assignment: CDR1 SEHNR and CDR2 FQNEAQ (reference sequence). TCRdb analysed the reads with MiXCR anew, one entry per CDR3 protein. The sample has more than 500,000 distinct CDR3 sequences, about 17% seen once. Findings of the study overall: People with CMV and the relevant HLA were identified by cumulative public TCR beta family frequency.

The receptor was isolated from a human donor in good health (CMV status not recorded). Some clones in this sample may be carry-over from other donors' samples. The sequenced sample was CD8+ T cells from PBMCs. V gene TRBV7-9 combines with J gene TRBJ2-7; D remains unclear. CDR3 nucleotide sequence: TGTGCCAGCAGCTTAGAGAGATACGAGCAGTACTTC. Translated, it gives CASSLERYEQYF.